The 24 T cell receptor beta chains listed next were all sequenced from one sample in a study of CD8 T cells in Susac syndrome. Random hexamers were used to reverse transcribe an amount of 0.5 to 1 ug RNA. A single record per CDR3 protein comes from TCRdb applying MiXCR to the immunoSEQ multiplex PCR reads. The data hold about 210,000 distinct CDR3 sequences, with roughly 96% observed a single time. The sequenced sample was CD4+ T cells from PBMCs. The source of these receptors is a human donor in good health.

This chain links TRBV12-3 or TRBV12-4 with TRBJ2-1, with TRBD2 matching over 8 bases. V lost 3 bases, J lost 7 bases, and 8 bases stayed unmatched. This CDR3 region has 15 residues. The DNA of the CDR3 is TGTGCCAGCAGTTTGCGGGCCCTAGCGGGTAATGAGCAGTTCTTC. Amino acids: CASSLRALAGNEQFF.

This clonotype is a singleton in its sample. The rearrangement joins TRBV2 to TRBJ2-7; D gene uncertain. CDR3 length equals 16 residues. Trimming removed 6 bases at V and 0 bases at J, with 18 bases between. The germline CDR1 and CDR2 sequences are SNHLY and FYNNEI. CDR3: CASRLETHRSSYEQYV. As DNA, the CDR3 is TGTGCCAGCAGGCTTGAGACTCATCGAAGCTCCTACGAGCAGTACGTC.

The genes are TRBV18 and TRBJ1-3; D gene unclear. The CDR3 has 13 residues. Germline lookup yields CDR1 KGHSH and CDR2 LQKENI. Trimming cost V 5 bases and J 3 bases, with 8 bases left between them. CDR3 loop: CASSTADGNTIYF. The CDR3 bases are TGTGCCAGCTCAACCGCCGATGGAAACACCATATATTTT.

This chain uses TRBV29-1 with TRBJ2-5, with TRBD2 as a possible D gene (5 bases). The germline V and J ends were trimmed by 3 bases and 5 bases, with 10 bases remaining between them. From germline, CDR1 is SQVTM and CDR2 ANQGSEA. There are 12 residues in the CDR3. The CDR3: CSVDSGSETQYF. CDR3 DNA: TGCAGCGTTGATAGTGGGAGCGAGACCCAGTACTTC.

This sequence joins TRBV4-3 and TRBJ2-1, with unresolved D. Trimming cost V 0 bases and J 3 bases, with 9 bases left between them. The CDR3 is made up of 15 amino acids. In germline, CDR1 is LGHNA, CDR2 YSLEER. CDR3 sequence: CASSQDRENYNEQFF. The CDR3 DNA sequence: TGCGCCAGCAGCCAAGATCGAGAGAACTACAATGAGCAGTTCTTC.

The rearrangement uses TRBV29-1 and TRBJ1-4, with TRBD1 matching 7 bases. Germline V gene data show CDR1 as SQVTM and CDR2 as ANQGSEA. The CDR3 has 12 residues. V shed 4 bases, J shed 7 bases, and the junction held 3 bases outside the gene matches. CDR3 bases: TGCAGCGTTGGACAGGGCGGTGAAAAACTGTTTTTT. Translating it yields CSVGQGGEKLFF.

Regarding this clonotype: An end of the junction does not agree with germline; a read error may underlie this. CDR3 protein: CASSELGEKPDF. CDR3 sequence (DNA): TGTGCCAGCAGTGAATTGGGAGAGAAGCCCGACTTC. The rearrangement joins TRBV25-1 to TRBJ2-5; the D gene is possibly TRBD2 (5 bases). The CDR3 is made up of 12 amino acids. Germline-derived CDR1 and CDR2 are MGHDK and SYGVNS.

The chain is built from TRBV28 and TRBJ1-2; 7 positions match TRBD1. The CDR3 covers 14 residues. The V segment lost 5 bases and the J segment 2 bases; nucleotides outside the gene matches: 5. CDR1 is MDHEN, CDR2 SYDVKM, per germline. CDR3 nucleotides: TGTGCCAGCAGTGCCGGGACAGAGAACTATGGCTACACCTTC. Encoded protein: CASSAGTENYGYTF.

The chain couples TRBV7-7 to TRBJ2-5; the D gene is possibly TRBD2 (6 bases). CDR1 SSHAT and CDR2 FNYEAQ come from the germline V gene (reference sequence). V was trimmed by 6 bases and J by 4 bases, leaving 18 bases between them. The CDR3 has 15 amino acids. CDR3 region: CASRRGGEVGETQYF. The CDR3 nucleotides read TGTGCCAGCAGACGAGGCGGGGAGGTGGGAGAGACCCAGTACTTC.

V and J are TRBV7-8 and TRBJ1-2, with D possibly matching TRBD1 (5 bases). Germline lookup yields CDR1 SGHVS and CDR2 FQNEAQ. The CDR3 has 15 amino acids. The V end was cut by 1 base, the J end by 2 bases, with 11 bases between. The CDR3 loop reads CASSLGQGTNYGYTF. In DNA, the CDR3 is TGTGCCAGCAGCTTAGGCCAGGGCACAAACTATGGCTACACCTTC.

The V call is TRBV7-2, the J call TRBJ1-1, with D hard to call. Between the trimmed V and J ends, which lost 1 base and 7 bases, there was a span of 10 bases. CDR1 is SGHTA and CDR2 is FQGNSA in the germline V gene. The CDR3 is made up of 13 amino acids. This CDR3 reads CASSLGPHVEAFF. The CDR3 DNA is TGTGCCAGCAGCTTAGGCCCACACGTTGAAGCTTTCTTT.

This chain uses TRBV20-1 with TRBJ1-6; 7 bases line up with TRBD1. J lost 8 bases, V lost 6 bases, and 13 bases had no gene match. The length of the CDR3 is 15 residues. Germline assignment: CDR1 DFQATT and CDR2 SNEGSKA (reference sequence). For the CDR3, the DNA is TGCAGTGCCGAGGGTCGACAGGGAATGGATTCACCCCTCCACTTT. It is translated as CSAEGRQGMDSPLHF.

The chain joins TRBV29-1 to TRBJ1-2; no clear D gene. The V gene lost 6 bases and the J gene lost 13 bases, with 15 bases spanning the gap. Looked up from germline, CDR1 is SQVTM and CDR2 is ANQGSEA. The CDR3 is 10 residues long. DNA for the CDR3: TGCAGCGTCTTCCCCCGGGGTGGCACCTTC. Translation gives CSVFPRGGTF.

The DNA for the CDR3 is TGTGCCAGCAGTCCCCTGACTAGCGGGAGAGCCGAGCAGTACGTC. It encodes CASSPLTSGRAEQYV. The chain has TRBV6-5 and TRBJ2-7, with 12 nucleotides matching TRBD2. This CDR3 has 15 residues. Germline assignment: CDR1 MNHEY and CDR2 SVGAGI. Trimming removed 5 bases from V and 6 bases from J; junction bases left unmatched: 8.

The chain uses TRBV12-3 or TRBV12-4 and TRBJ2-3; 9 nucleotides match TRBD2. The trim removed 6 bases at V and 5 bases at J, leaving 3 bases unmatched. This CDR3 comprises 13 residues. CDR3 protein: CASSRTSEDTQYF. CDR3 in DNA: TGTGCCAGCAGCCGGACTAGCGAAGATACGCAGTATTTT.

The rearrangement links TRBV4-1 to TRBJ2-3; D remains ambiguous. From germline, CDR1 is MGHRA and CDR2 YSYEKL. The germline V and J ends were trimmed by 0 bases and 11 bases, with 12 bases remaining between them. The CDR3 is made up of 13 amino acids. CDR3 DNA: TGCGCCAGCAGCCAAGATCGTAACCTCCTGCAGTATTTT. This translates into CASSQDRNLLQYF.

This rearrangement joins TRBV5-1 to TRBJ2-5, with D tentatively TRBD2 (6 bases). Per the germline V gene, CDR1 is SGHRS and CDR2 is YFSETQ. CDR3 length: 15 amino acids. Between the trimmed V and J ends, which lost 4 bases and 2 bases, there was a span of 15 bases. CDR3 DNA: TGCGCCAGCAGCGTGGCTCTAGCGAGACAAGAGACCCAGTACTTC. Translation gives CASSVALARQETQYF.

In its sample, this clonotype was seen once. This rearrangement joins TRBV12-3 or TRBV12-4 to TRBJ1-2, with unresolved D. The CDR3 spans 13 residues. With 6 bases removed from V and 1 base from J, the gap between germline ends came to 9 bases. CDR3 in DNA: TGTGCCAGCAGCTCGGGCCATAACTATGGCTACACCTTC. Translation: CASSSGHNYGYTF.

The CDR3 reads CASSQDPLSRSNQPQHF. DNA for the CDR3: TGCGCCAGCAGCCAAGATCCCTTGTCACGTAGCAATCAGCCCCAGCATTTT. V and J are TRBV4-1 and TRBJ1-5; D gene ambiguous. Germline CDR1 is MGHRA and CDR2 is YSYEKL. The CDR3 length is 17 residues. V lost 0 bases to trimming and J lost 0 bases, with 12 bases between them.

DNA of the CDR3: TGCAGTGCTAGCCTCCAGAAGGACCTCCTAAAGCAGTACGTC. Amino acids: CSASLQKDLLKQYV. The rearrangement joins TRBV20-1 to TRBJ2-7; D is unclear. Germline V gene lookup returns CDR1 DFQATT and CDR2 SNEGSKA (reference sequence). The CDR3 loop spans 14 amino acids. Between the trimmed V and J ends, which lost 3 bases and 8 bases, there was a span of 20 bases.

In this sample, this clonotype turned up once. The chain links TRBV7-9 to TRBJ2-3, with no clear D. The CDR3 length is 14 residues. Trimming removed 5 bases from V and 4 bases from J, with 13 bases in between. The germline gives CDR1 SEHNR, CDR2 FQNEAQ (reference sequence). The DNA for the CDR3 is TGTGCCAGCAGCCCCCCTGGCGTCGCAGATACGCAGTATTTT. Protein: CASSPPGVADTQYF.

The rearrangement links TRBV29-1 to TRBJ1-4; D not certain. Germline V gene lookup returns CDR1 SQVTM and CDR2 ANQGSEA. This CDR3 has 11 amino acids. V was shortened by 7 bases and J by 13 bases, with 16 bases between the two germline ends. The DNA of the CDR3 is TGCAGCGGGTCTCGGGCAGGTGGACTGTTTTTT. This encodes CSGSRAGGLFF.

The chain is built from TRBV18 and TRBJ2-5, with D uncertain. Germline lookup yields CDR1 KGHSH and CDR2 LQKENI. The CDR3 has 13 residues. V lost 2 bases and J 0 bases, leaving 4 bases between the germline ends. The DNA of the CDR3 is TGTGCCAGCTCACCAAGCCACCAAGAGACCCAGTACTTC. Protein: CASSPSHQETQYF. Full variable domain (remainder filled in from reference TRBV18 and TRBJ2-5): NAGVMQNPRHLVRRRGQEARLRCSPMKGHSHVYWYRQLPEEGLKFMVYLQKENIIDESGMPKERFSAEFPKEGPSILRIQQVVRGDSAAYFCASSPSHQETQYFGPGTRLLVL.

This chain joins TRBV6-5 and TRBJ2-7; 9 bases map to TRBD2. CDR3 size: 15 residues. Germline CDR1 reads MNHEY; CDR2 reads SVGAGI. V trimming: 6 bases; J trimming: 4 bases; junction bases outside the gene matches: 10. The CDR3 region has the DNA TGTGCCAGCAGCGCCAGGGGTAGCGGGAGATACGAGCAGTACGTC. It specifies CASSARGSGRYEQYV.